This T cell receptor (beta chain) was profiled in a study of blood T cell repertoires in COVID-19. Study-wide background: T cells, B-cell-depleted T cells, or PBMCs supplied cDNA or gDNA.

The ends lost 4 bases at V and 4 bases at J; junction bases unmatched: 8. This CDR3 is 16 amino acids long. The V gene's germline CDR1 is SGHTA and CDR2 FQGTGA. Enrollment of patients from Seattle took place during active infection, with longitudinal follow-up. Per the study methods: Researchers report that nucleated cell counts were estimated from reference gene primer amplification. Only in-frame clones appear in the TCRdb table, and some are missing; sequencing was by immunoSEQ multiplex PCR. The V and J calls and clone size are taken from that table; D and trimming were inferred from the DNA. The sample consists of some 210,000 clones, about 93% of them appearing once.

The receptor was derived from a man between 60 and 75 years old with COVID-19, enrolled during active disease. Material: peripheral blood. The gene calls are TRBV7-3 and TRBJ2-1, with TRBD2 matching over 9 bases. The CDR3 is CASSSLAGALYNEQFF. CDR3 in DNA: TGTGCCAGCAGCTCCTTAGCGGGGGCCCTATACAATGAGCAGTTCTTC.